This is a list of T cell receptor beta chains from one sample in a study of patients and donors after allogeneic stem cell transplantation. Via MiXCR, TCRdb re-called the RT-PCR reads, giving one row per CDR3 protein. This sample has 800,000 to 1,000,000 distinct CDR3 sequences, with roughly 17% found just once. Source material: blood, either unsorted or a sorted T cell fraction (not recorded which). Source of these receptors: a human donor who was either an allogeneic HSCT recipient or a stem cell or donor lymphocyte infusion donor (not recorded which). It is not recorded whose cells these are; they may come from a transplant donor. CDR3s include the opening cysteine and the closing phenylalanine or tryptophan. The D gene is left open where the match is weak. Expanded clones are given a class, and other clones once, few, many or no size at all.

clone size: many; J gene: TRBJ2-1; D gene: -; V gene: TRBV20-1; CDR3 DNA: TGCAGTGCTAGAGATCTGTTGGCGTTTAGGGTGCGTGAGCAGTTCTTC; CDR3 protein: CSARDLLAFRVREQFF
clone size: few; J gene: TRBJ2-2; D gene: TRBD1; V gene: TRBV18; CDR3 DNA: TGTGCCAGCTCACCACCGGGACAGCAATCCGGGGAGCTGTTTTTT; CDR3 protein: CASSPPGQQSGELFF
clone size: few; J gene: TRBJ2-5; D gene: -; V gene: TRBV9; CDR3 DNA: TGTGCCAGCAGCGTAGCAGGAGGTCTAGCTGAGACCCAGTACTTC; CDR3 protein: CASSVAGGLAETQYF
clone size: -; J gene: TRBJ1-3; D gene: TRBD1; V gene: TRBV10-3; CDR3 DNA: TGTGCCATCAGTGAGGACAGGGGATCCGGTGGAAACACCATATATTTT; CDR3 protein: CAISEDRGSGGNTIYF
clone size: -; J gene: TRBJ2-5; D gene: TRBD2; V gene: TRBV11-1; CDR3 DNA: TGTGCCAGCAGCCCCCCTGGGACTAGCGGGGGCCCATACTATGGGACCCAGTACTTC; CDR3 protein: CASSPPGTSGGPYYGTQYF
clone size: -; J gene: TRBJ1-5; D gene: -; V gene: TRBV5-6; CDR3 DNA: TGTGCCAGCAGCTTGGGCCAGGTCCACAATCAGCCCCAGCATTTT; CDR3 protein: CASSLGQVHNQPQHF
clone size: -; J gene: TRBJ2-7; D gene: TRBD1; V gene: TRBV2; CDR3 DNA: TGTGCCAGCAGTGACATAGGACAGGGCTCCTACGAGCAGTACTTC; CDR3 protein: CASSDIGQGSYEQYF
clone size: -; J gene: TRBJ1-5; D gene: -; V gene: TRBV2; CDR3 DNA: TGTGCCAGCAGTGCCGGGACACTCTATAGCAATCAGCCCCAGCATTTT; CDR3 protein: CASSAGTLYSNQPQHF
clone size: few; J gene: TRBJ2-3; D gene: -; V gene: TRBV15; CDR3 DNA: TGTGCCACCAGCAGAGATAGTACAGGGCCCCCCACAGATACGCAGTATTTT; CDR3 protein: CATSRDSTGPPTDTQYF
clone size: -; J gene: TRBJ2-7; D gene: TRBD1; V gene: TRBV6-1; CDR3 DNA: TGTGCCAGCAGTATCCGGGACAGGGCTTTCTACGAGCAGTACTTC; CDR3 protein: CASSIRDRAFYEQYF
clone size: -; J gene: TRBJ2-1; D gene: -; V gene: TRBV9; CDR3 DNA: TGTGCCAGCAGCGTTAACTTTCTGGGTTCCTACAATGAGCAGTTCTTC; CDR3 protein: CASSVNFLGSYNEQFF
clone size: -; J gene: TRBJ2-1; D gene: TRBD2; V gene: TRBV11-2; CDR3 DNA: TGTGCCAGCAGCCCCGGGACTACCGTCGTCCAATCCAATGAGCAGTTCTTC; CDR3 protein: CASSPGTTVVQSNEQFF
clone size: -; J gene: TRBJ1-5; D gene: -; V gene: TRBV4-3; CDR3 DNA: TGCGCCAGCAGCCAAGGGCAGAGCAATCAGCCCCAGCATTTT; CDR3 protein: CASSQGQSNQPQHF
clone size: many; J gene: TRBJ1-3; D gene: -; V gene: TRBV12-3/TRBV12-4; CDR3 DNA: TGTGCCAGCAGGATCTCCGGGACACCAGTCTCTGGAAACACCATATATTTT; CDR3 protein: CASRISGTPVSGNTIYF
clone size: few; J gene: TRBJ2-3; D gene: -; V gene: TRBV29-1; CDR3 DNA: TGCAGCGTCGGACCGGGACCTCGCACAGATACGCAGTATTTT; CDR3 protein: CSVGPGPRTDTQYF
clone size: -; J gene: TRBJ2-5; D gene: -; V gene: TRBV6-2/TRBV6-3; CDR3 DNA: TGTGCCAGCAGTTACCTAGCGAGCCAAGAGACCCAGTACTTC; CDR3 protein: CASSYLASQETQYF
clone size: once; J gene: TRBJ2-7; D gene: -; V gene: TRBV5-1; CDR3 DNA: TGCGCCAGCAGCGGAGAGGACAGCCAATCCTACGAGCAGTACTTC; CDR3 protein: CASSGEDSQSYEQYF
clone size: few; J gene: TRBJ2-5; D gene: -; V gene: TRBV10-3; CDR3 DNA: TGTGCCATCAGTGAGGAGTGGACACCTAGAGAGACCCAGTACTTC; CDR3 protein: CAISEEWTPRETQYF
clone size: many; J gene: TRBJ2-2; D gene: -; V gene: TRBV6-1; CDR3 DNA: TGTGCCAGCAGTCCCTACACAGACACCGGGGAGCTGTTTTTT; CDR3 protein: CASSPYTDTGELFF
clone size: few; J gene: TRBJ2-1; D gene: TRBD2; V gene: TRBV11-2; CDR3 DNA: TGTGCCAGCAGCGCGTATGGGACTAGCGGGAGTTTCTACAATGAGCAGTTCTTC; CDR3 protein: CASSAYGTSGSFYNEQFF
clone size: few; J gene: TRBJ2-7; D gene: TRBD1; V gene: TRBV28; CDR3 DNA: TGTGCCAGCAGGAAGACAGGGTCCCGATTCTCCTACGAGCAGTACTTC; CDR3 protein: CASRKTGSRFSYEQYF
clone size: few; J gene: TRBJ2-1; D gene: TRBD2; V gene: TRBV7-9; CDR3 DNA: TGTGCCGGACAAGGATCATCTGGCGGGAGGGCCTACAATGAGCAGTTCTTC; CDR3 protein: CAGQGSSGGRAYNEQFF
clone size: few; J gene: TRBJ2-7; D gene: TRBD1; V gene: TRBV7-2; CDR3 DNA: TGTGCCAGCAGCGTAGCGACAGGGATCTACGAGCAGTACTTC; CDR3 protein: CASSVATGIYEQYF
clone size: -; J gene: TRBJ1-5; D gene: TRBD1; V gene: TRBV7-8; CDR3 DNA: TGTGCCAGCAGCTCGGGACAGGGGGCAAATCAGCCCCAGCATTTT; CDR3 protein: CASSSGQGANQPQHF
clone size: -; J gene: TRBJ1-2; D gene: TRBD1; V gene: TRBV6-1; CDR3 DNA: TGTGCCAGTAAGAGACCACAGGGGACCGGTGGCTACACCTTC; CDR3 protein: CASKRPQGTGGYTF
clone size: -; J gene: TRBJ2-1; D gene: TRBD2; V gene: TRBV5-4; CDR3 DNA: TGTGCCAGCAGCGGGAAAGCGGGAGGGCCGTACAATGAGCAGTTCTTC; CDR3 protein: CASSGKAGGPYNEQFF
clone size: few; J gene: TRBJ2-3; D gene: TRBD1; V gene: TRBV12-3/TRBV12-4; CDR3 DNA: TGTGCCAGCTCTAGGGGGCGCTGGGACACAGATACGCAGTATTTT; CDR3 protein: CASSRGRWDTDTQYF
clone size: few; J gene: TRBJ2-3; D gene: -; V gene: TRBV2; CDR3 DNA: TGTGCCAGCAGTGGAATGGTAGCGATGTTTTTAGATACGCAGTATTTT; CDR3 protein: CASSGMVAMFLDTQYF
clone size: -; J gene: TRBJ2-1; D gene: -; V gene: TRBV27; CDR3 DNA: TGTGCCAGCAGTTTACAGGGAGAAAGATCCTCCTACAATGAGCAGTTCTTC; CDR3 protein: CASSLQGERSSYNEQFF
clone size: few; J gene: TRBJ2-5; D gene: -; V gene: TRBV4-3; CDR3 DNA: TGCGCCAGCAGCCAAGACAGGGCTTGGCCTATGGAGACCCAGTACTTC; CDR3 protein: CASSQDRAWPMETQYF
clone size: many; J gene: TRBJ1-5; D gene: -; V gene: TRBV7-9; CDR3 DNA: TGTGCTGGGGGGAGCAATCAGCCCCAGCATTTT; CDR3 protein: CAGGSNQPQHF
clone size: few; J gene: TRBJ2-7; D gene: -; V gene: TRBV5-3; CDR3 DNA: TGTGCCAGTCAACCGGCATCCGGGCCCCCTTCCTACGAGCAGTACTTC; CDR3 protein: CASQPASGPPSYEQYF
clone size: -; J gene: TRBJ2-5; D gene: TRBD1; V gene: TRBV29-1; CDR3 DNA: TGCAGCGCCGGACAGGTACAAGAGACCCAGTACTTC; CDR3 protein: CSAGQVQETQYF
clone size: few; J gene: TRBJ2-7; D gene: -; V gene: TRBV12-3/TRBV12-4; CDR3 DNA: TGTGCCAGCAGTTTATCCTCACCCCCCTTGGGTGGGTTCGAGCAGTACTTC; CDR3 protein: CASSLSSPPLGGFEQYF
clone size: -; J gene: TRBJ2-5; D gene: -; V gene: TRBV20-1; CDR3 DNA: TGCAGTGCTAGAGATCTGGGGGAGACTATCCGGGAGACCCAGTACTTC; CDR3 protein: CSARDLGETIRETQYF
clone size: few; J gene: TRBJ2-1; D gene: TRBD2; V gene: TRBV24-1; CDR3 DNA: TGTGCCACCAGTGATCAGTTCGCCGGGACTAGCGGGCCCAATGAGCAGTTCTTC; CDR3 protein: CATSDQFAGTSGPNEQFF
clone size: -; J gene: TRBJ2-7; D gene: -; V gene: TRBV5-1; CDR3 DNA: TGCGCCAGCAGCTCCGGGACACTAAAAACCTACGAGCAGTACTTC; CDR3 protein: CASSSGTLKTYEQYF
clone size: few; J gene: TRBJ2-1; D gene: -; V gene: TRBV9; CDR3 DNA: TGTGCCAGCAGCGAACTAGGACTATTTTACAATGAGCAGTTCTTC; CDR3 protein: CASSELGLFYNEQFF
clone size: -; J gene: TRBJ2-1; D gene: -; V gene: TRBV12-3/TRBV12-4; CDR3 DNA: TGTGCCAGCAGTTTATATGGAGGAACAGGATTCTTC; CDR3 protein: CASSLYGGTGFF
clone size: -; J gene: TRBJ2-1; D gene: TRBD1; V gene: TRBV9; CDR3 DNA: TGTGCCAGCAGCCTTAGGGACAGCCCTAATCCCTACAATGAGCAGTTCTTC; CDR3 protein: CASSLRDSPNPYNEQFF
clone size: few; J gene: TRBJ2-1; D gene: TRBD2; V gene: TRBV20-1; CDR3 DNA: TGCAGTGCCCAGGGACTAACCTCCTACAATGAGCAGTTCTTC; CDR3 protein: CSAQGLTSYNEQFF
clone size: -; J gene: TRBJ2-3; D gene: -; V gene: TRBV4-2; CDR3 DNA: TGTGCCAGCAGCCAAGGGTCCCTTCCGGATACGCAGTATTTT; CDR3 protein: CASSQGSLPDTQYF
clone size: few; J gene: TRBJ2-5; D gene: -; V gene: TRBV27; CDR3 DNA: TGTGCCACCTACGGACAAGAGACCCAGTACTTC; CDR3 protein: CATYGQETQYF
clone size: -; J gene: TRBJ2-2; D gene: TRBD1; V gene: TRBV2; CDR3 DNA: TGTGCCAGCAGATCCGACAGGGGCACCGGGGAGCTGTTTTTT; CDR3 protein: CASRSDRGTGELFF
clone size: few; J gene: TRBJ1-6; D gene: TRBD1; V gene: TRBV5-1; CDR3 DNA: TGCGCCAGCAGCAAGGGACAGGGGAATTCACCCCTCCACTTT; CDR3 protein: CASSKGQGNSPLHF
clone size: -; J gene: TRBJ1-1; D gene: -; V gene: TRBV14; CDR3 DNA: TGTGCCAGCCGGCCCACGAACCCGGGACGGGCGAACACTGAAGCTTTCTTT; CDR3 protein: CASRPTNPGRANTEAFF
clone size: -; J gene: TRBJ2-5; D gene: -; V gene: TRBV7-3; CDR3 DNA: TGTGCCAGCAGGATCAGCCGGGACGAAGAGACCCAGTACTTC; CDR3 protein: CASRISRDEETQYF
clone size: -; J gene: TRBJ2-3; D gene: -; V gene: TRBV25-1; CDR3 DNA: TGTGCCAGCAGTGAATGGAGGGGGAGCACAGATACGCAGTATTTT; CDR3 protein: CASSEWRGSTDTQYF
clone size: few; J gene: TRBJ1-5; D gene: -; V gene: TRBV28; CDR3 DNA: TGTGCCAGCAGTTTGGGTCCGGGACACTTGAGCAATCAGCCCCAGCATTTT; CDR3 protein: CASSLGPGHLSNQPQHF